The entry below describes one TCR beta chain. Its specific antigen is unknown. Base quality data are lacking; no much larger clone is found one base away. The collaborating institutions used their own protocols to collect whole blood in K2EDTA tubes. For TCRbeta analysis, collaborators shipped samples as frozen whole blood, isolated PBMCs, or DNA extracted from either of those sample types. The sample is drawn from a study of blood T cell repertoires in COVID-19 (dated by TCRdb to the early 2020s). In terms of the full investigation: Samples from collaborators originated in the United States, Italy and Spain and spanned both the acute and convalescent phases of COVID-19. The repertoires were made available in a free public database intended to serve as a resource for research on the immune response to SARS-CoV-2. The material from the prospective study consisted of cDNA or gDNA derived from T cells, B-cell-depleted T cells, or PBMCs. Deeply sampled blood TCRbeta repertoires from subjects exposed to, actively infected with, or recovered from COVID-19 were included in the dataset. Sample metadata almost always included a de-identified subject ID, COVID-19 status, age in years and sex. Where available, HLA class I and class II types were taken from metadata supplied by the sample provider and were not determined by assay-based typing. Samples came from the ongoing ImmuneRACE study (first 160 participants) plus 1,254 subjects from 6 global collaborators. Overall results and qualifications from the work: Clinical and demographic metadata were provided uncurated, with the amount varying by source and participant.

V loses 1 base, J loses 1 base, and the germline ends lie 8 bases apart. Taken from cysteine to phenylalanine, the CDR3 has 16 residues. This entry keeps only the CDR3 DNA: 48 bases, framed from base 1. CDR1 and CDR2 are drawn from the germline V gene: SGHTA, FQGNSA. TCRbeta CDR3 regions were amplified from genomic DNA using the immunoSEQ Assay, a bias-controlled multiplex PCR. On the study's bioinformatics: The number of nucleated cells in each sample was estimated from the amplification of reference gene primers within the assay. To quantify the absolute abundance of each unique TCRbeta CDR3 rearrangement, sequence reads were collapsed and filtered. For each sample, productive Simpson clonality was calculated as the square root of Simpson's diversity index across productive rearrangements. TCRdb took this table from immuneACCESS and kept in-frame rearrangements with V and J called. Such tables lack part of the clones; where checked against another copy, unresolved V genes explain under half of the gap, and the rest is unexplained. V and J calls and clone size follow that table, whereas D and trimming were derived from the DNA. Across this sample there are some 180,000 clones, with approximately 87% seen only once. The ten top clones hold more than 20% of the sample.

The chain joins TRBV7-2 to TRBJ2-6; TRBD1 could be the D gene, as 6 bases match. The sample taken for sequencing was peripheral blood. The TCR comes from a man aged 65 to 85 with active or convalescent COVID-19. The nucleotide sequence reads TGTGCCAGCAGCTTAGTTGGACAGTCTGGGGCCAACGTCCTGACTTTC. It translates to CASSLVGQSGANVLTF.